This T cell receptor beta chain originates from a study of regulatory T cells in long-lasting Graves disease. The TCR beta library used iRepertoire HTBI primers with Arm-PCR amplification of CDR3. TCRdb independently ran MiXCR on the multiplex PCR reads; one entry per CDR3 protein. The profile shows roughly 520,000 distinct CDR3 sequences, about 12% of them singletons. V dropped 5 bases and J dropped 2; count of bases not matched to a gene: 5. Germline CDR1 reads SEHNR; CDR2 reads FQNEAQ (reference sequence). The CDR3 runs to 15 residues. The time point denotes: newly diagnosed GD, antithyroid drugs for less than 3 months. After RNA was extracted from PBMCs, the TCR library was made from it. This clonotype was found many times. The same sample was also used in a study of T cells in Graves' hyperthyroidism and ophthalmopathy.

This TCR came from a woman under 40 with Graves disease. The specimen was peripheral blood mononuclear cells (PBMCs), collected at new diagnosis, from a patient treated with antithyroid drugs. This chain uses TRBV7-9 with TRBJ2-2; TRBD1 agrees at 7 bases. The CDR3 bases are TGTGCCAGCAGCCTCCGGACAGGCAACACCGGGGAGCTGTTTTTT. It yields the protein CASSLRTGNTGELFF.